The rows below give T cell receptor beta chains drawn from one sample of a study of human versus mouse CDR3 diversity and MHC coevolution. Sequenced by immunoSEQ multiplex PCR; TCRdb stores in-frame clones only, minus some. The sample yields some 82,000 clones, over 85% seen once. The sample comprised naive CD4+ T cells from blood. The receptors were gathered from a person aged 25 to 69 in good health. Both conserved end residues are part of each CDR3. A D gene is named only where the DNA matches it firmly. Size is omitted from some rows. Given values are once, few, many or a class for expanded clones.

J gene: TRBJ2-7; D gene: TRBD1; V gene: TRBV30; clone size: -; CDR3 DNA: TGTGCCTGGAGAAGGAGAGACAGGGGGCATCGAGAGCAGTACTTC; CDR3 protein: CAWRRRDRGHREQYF
J gene: TRBJ2-2; D gene: -; V gene: TRBV5-1; clone size: -; CDR3 DNA: TGCGCCAGCAGCCTCCGCGACACCGGGGAGCTGTTTTTT; CDR3 protein: CASSLRDTGELFF
J gene: TRBJ2-1; D gene: TRBD1; V gene: TRBV18; clone size: -; CDR3 DNA: TGTGCCAGCTCATCCCGACAGGGCCATGAGCAGTTCTTC; CDR3 protein: CASSSRQGHEQFF
J gene: TRBJ2-7; D gene: -; V gene: TRBV11-2; clone size: -; CDR3 DNA: TGTGCCAGCAGCGCCCGGACAGGCGGGGACGAGCAGTACTTC; CDR3 protein: CASSARTGGDEQYF
J gene: TRBJ2-2; D gene: TRBD1; V gene: TRBV7-2; clone size: -; CDR3 DNA: TGTGCCAGCAGCGGAAGGACAGGCACCGGGGAGCTGTTTTTT; CDR3 protein: CASSGRTGTGELFF
J gene: TRBJ1-2; D gene: TRBD1; V gene: TRBV19; clone size: -; CDR3 DNA: TGTGCCAGTAGTATGGGAACAGGGGCGATTTATGGCTACACCTTC; CDR3 protein: CASSMGTGAIYGYTF
J gene: TRBJ2-6; D gene: TRBD1; V gene: TRBV5-4; clone size: -; CDR3 DNA: TGTGCCAGCAGCACGGGACAGGGGGCGCGTGGGGCCAACGTCCTGACTTTC; CDR3 protein: CASSTGQGARGANVLTF
J gene: TRBJ2-6; D gene: TRBD1; V gene: TRBV5-4; clone size: once; CDR3 DNA: TGTGCCAGCAGCTTGGACGGGGCGACAGGGACTGGGGCCAACGTCCTGACTTTC; CDR3 protein: CASSLDGATGTGANVLTF
J gene: TRBJ1-3; D gene: -; V gene: TRBV18; clone size: few; CDR3 DNA: TGTGCCAGCTCACCACAAACAGGCCGTCACTCTGGAAACACCATATATTTT; CDR3 protein: CASSPQTGRHSGNTIYF
J gene: TRBJ2-3; D gene: -; V gene: TRBV7-2; clone size: -; CDR3 DNA: TGTGCCAGCAGCTTGGGGGGGGCGGCCACAGATACGCAGTATTTT; CDR3 protein: CASSLGGAATDTQYF
J gene: TRBJ1-1; D gene: -; V gene: TRBV5-1; clone size: -; CDR3 DNA: TGCGCCAGCAGCTTGTTTCGGCCAGGGCGGGAAGCTTTCTTT; CDR3 protein: CASSLFRPGREAFF
J gene: TRBJ2-7; D gene: TRBD2; V gene: TRBV18; clone size: once; CDR3 DNA: TGTGCCAGCTCACCGGGGAGGGAGGTGAACGAGCAGTACTTC; CDR3 protein: CASSPGREVNEQYF
J gene: TRBJ2-3; D gene: TRBD2; V gene: TRBV7-3; clone size: once; CDR3 DNA: TGTGCCAGCAGCCCTCGAGCGGGGGGCGCAGATACGCAGTATTTT; CDR3 protein: CASSPRAGGADTQYF
J gene: TRBJ2-2; D gene: TRBD2; V gene: TRBV18; clone size: -; CDR3 DNA: TGTGCCAGCTCACCTCTAGCGGGAGAGGACACCGGGGAGCTGTTTTTT; CDR3 protein: CASSPLAGEDTGELFF
J gene: TRBJ1-4; D gene: -; V gene: TRBV5-4; clone size: -; CDR3 DNA: TGTGCCAGCAGCCAGACCCTTAAAAGGGGGGAAAAACTGTTTTTT; CDR3 protein: CASSQTLKRGEKLFF
J gene: TRBJ2-7; D gene: -; V gene: TRBV6-5; clone size: -; CDR3 DNA: TGTGCCAGCAGTTACGCCACAGGGCCGGAGCAGTACTTC; CDR3 protein: CASSYATGPEQYF
J gene: TRBJ2-5; D gene: -; V gene: TRBV5-4; clone size: -; CDR3 DNA: TGTGCCAGCAGCTCCCCAGGGGAAGAGACCCAGTACTTC; CDR3 protein: CASSSPGEETQYF
J gene: TRBJ2-7; D gene: -; V gene: TRBV7-2; clone size: -; CDR3 DNA: TGTGCCAGCAGCTTAGGTTCTGGGGCACCCTACGAGCAGTACTTC; CDR3 protein: CASSLGSGAPYEQYF
J gene: TRBJ1-6; D gene: -; V gene: TRBV27; clone size: -; CDR3 DNA: TGTGCCAGCAAGTCGGCCAGGGACTATTCACCCCTCCACTTT; CDR3 protein: CASKSARDYSPLHF
J gene: TRBJ1-5; D gene: TRBD1; V gene: TRBV2; clone size: -; CDR3 DNA: TGTGCCAGCCGGACAGGTAGAAGCAATCAGCCCCAGCATTTT; CDR3 protein: CASRTGRSNQPQHF
J gene: TRBJ1-1; D gene: -; V gene: TRBV6-1; clone size: -; CDR3 DNA: TGTGCCAGCAAGGGACAATGGAACACTGAAGCTTTCTTT; CDR3 protein: CASKGQWNTEAFF
J gene: TRBJ2-1; D gene: -; V gene: TRBV7-6; clone size: -; CDR3 DNA: TGTGCCAGCAGCCGACGGCCTAGCAGAAACAATGAGCAGTTCTTC; CDR3 protein: CASSRRPSRNNEQFF
J gene: TRBJ1-2; D gene: -; V gene: TRBV4-2; clone size: -; CDR3 DNA: TGTGCCAGCAGCCTCCGTGGGGGGAAGGATGGCTACACCTTC; CDR3 protein: CASSLRGGKDGYTF
J gene: TRBJ2-7; D gene: -; V gene: TRBV5-6; clone size: -; CDR3 DNA: TGTGCCAGCAGCTTGGCCCAACTACGAGCGGAGCAGTACTTC; CDR3 protein: CASSLAQLRAEQYF
J gene: TRBJ2-7; D gene: TRBD1; V gene: TRBV29-1; clone size: -; CDR3 DNA: TGCAGCGTTCGGGCCGGGACAGGGGGCCCGGGGGAGCAGTACTTC; CDR3 protein: CSVRAGTGGPGEQYF
J gene: TRBJ2-1; D gene: -; V gene: TRBV6-4; clone size: -; CDR3 DNA: TGTGCCAGCAGTGACGAAGCTGAACCTTCCTACAATGAGCAGTTCTTC; CDR3 protein: CASSDEAEPSYNEQFF
J gene: TRBJ2-3; D gene: -; V gene: TRBV6-5; clone size: once; CDR3 DNA: TGTGCCAGCAGTTACCAGGATACGCAGTATTTT; CDR3 protein: CASSYQDTQYF
J gene: TRBJ2-1; D gene: -; V gene: TRBV6-6; clone size: -; CDR3 DNA: TGTGCCAGCAGTTACCCAGAAGACTCCTACAATGAGCAGTTCTTC; CDR3 protein: CASSYPEDSYNEQFF
J gene: TRBJ2-5; D gene: TRBD1; V gene: TRBV6-6; clone size: -; CDR3 DNA: TGTGCCAGCAGTCGTACAGGGGGCGAAGAGACCCAGTACTTC; CDR3 protein: CASSRTGGEETQYF
J gene: TRBJ1-1; D gene: TRBD1; V gene: TRBV29-1; clone size: -; CDR3 DNA: TGCAGCGTCGCCGGGGACAGGGGGCTGCTCGCTGAAGCTTTCTTT; CDR3 protein: CSVAGDRGLLAEAFF
J gene: TRBJ2-7; D gene: -; V gene: TRBV6-5; clone size: once; CDR3 DNA: TGTGCCAGCAGTTACTCGTCGGGGTCAGGCTACGAGCAGTACTTC; CDR3 protein: CASSYSSGSGYEQYF
J gene: TRBJ1-2; D gene: -; V gene: TRBV28; clone size: -; CDR3 DNA: TGTGCCAGCAGTTTAAAGGCCCAGGCCGTTAGCTATGGCTACACCTTC; CDR3 protein: CASSLKAQAVSYGYTF
J gene: TRBJ2-7; D gene: -; V gene: TRBV7-2; clone size: -; CDR3 DNA: TGTGCCAGCAGTCCAGAGGCTTACGAGCAGTACTTC; CDR3 protein: CASSPEAYEQYF
J gene: TRBJ1-2; D gene: -; V gene: TRBV18; clone size: -; CDR3 DNA: TGTGCCAGCTCACCACTGGCAGGGAATCGTAACTATGGCTACACCTTC; CDR3 protein: CASSPLAGNRNYGYTF
J gene: TRBJ1-2; D gene: TRBD1; V gene: TRBV10-1; clone size: few; CDR3 DNA: TGCGCCAGCAGTGAAAAGACAGGGGGCGCGAGGGGCTACACCTTC; CDR3 protein: CASSEKTGGARGYTF
J gene: TRBJ1-5; D gene: TRBD1; V gene: TRBV19; clone size: -; CDR3 DNA: TGTGCCAGTAGTATAGATTCAGGGGGGCGTCAGCCCCAGCATTTT; CDR3 protein: CASSIDSGGRQPQHF
J gene: TRBJ2-7; D gene: TRBD1; V gene: TRBV15; clone size: -; CDR3 DNA: TGTGCCACCAGCCTAAGGGACAGGGACGAGCAGTACTTC; CDR3 protein: CATSLRDRDEQYF
J gene: TRBJ1-4; D gene: -; V gene: TRBV2; clone size: -; CDR3 DNA: TGTGCCAGCGGACGACAGGCAACTAATGAAAAACTGTTTTTT; CDR3 protein: CASGRQATNEKLFF
J gene: TRBJ2-7; D gene: TRBD2; V gene: TRBV2; clone size: -; CDR3 DNA: TGTGCCAGCAGTGCCGCGGGAGCGGGGGTGGCCTACGAGCAGTACTTC; CDR3 protein: CASSAAGAGVAYEQYF
J gene: TRBJ1-2; D gene: TRBD1; V gene: TRBV10-1; clone size: -; CDR3 DNA: TGCGCCAGCAGTGAGACCGACTTAACCGGGACAGTTAACTATGGCTACACCTTC; CDR3 protein: CASSETDLTGTVNYGYTF
J gene: TRBJ1-3; D gene: -; V gene: TRBV4-1; clone size: -; CDR3 DNA: TGCGCCAGCAGCCAACCATTTAGCACTGGAAACACCATATATTTT; CDR3 protein: CASSQPFSTGNTIYF
J gene: TRBJ2-1; D gene: TRBD2; V gene: TRBV10-3; clone size: -; CDR3 DNA: TGTGCCATCAGTGCCCCGGGACTAGAGTATGAGCAGTTCTTC; CDR3 protein: CAISAPGLEYEQFF
J gene: TRBJ1-1; D gene: TRBD1; V gene: TRBV29-1; clone size: -; CDR3 DNA: TGCAGCGTTGCCCAGGGGGCGAACACTGAAGCTTTCTTT; CDR3 protein: CSVAQGANTEAFF
J gene: TRBJ2-7; D gene: TRBD1; V gene: TRBV28; clone size: -; CDR3 DNA: TGTGCCAGCAGTTTAGAGGGACAGCACTCCTACGAGCAGTACTTC; CDR3 protein: CASSLEGQHSYEQYF
J gene: TRBJ1-1; D gene: TRBD1; V gene: TRBV18; clone size: -; CDR3 DNA: TGTGCCAGCTCGGACAGGTCCACTGAAGCTTTCTTT; CDR3 protein: CASSDRSTEAFF
J gene: TRBJ2-5; D gene: TRBD2; V gene: TRBV9; clone size: -; CDR3 DNA: TGTGCCAGCAGCGTAGCCGGGACTAGCGGTTCTATTCAAGAGACCCAGTACTTC; CDR3 protein: CASSVAGTSGSIQETQYF
J gene: TRBJ1-5; D gene: TRBD1; V gene: TRBV30; clone size: -; CDR3 DNA: TGTGCCTGGTCGACAGGGAATCAGCCCCAGCATTTT; CDR3 protein: CAWSTGNQPQHF
J gene: TRBJ2-7; D gene: TRBD2; V gene: TRBV27; clone size: -; CDR3 DNA: TGTGCCAGCAGTTCTAGCGGGAGAACCGGGCAGTACTTC; CDR3 protein: CASSSSGRTGQYF
J gene: TRBJ2-5; D gene: -; V gene: TRBV27; clone size: -; CDR3 DNA: TGTGCCAGCAGTTTCAGAGGACAGTTAAGGGGACGGGAGACCCAGTACTTC; CDR3 protein: CASSFRGQLRGRETQYF
J gene: TRBJ1-5; D gene: TRBD1; V gene: TRBV7-2; clone size: -; CDR3 DNA: TGTGCCAGCAGCCGGACAGGGGGGACCAATCAGCCCCAGCATTTT; CDR3 protein: CASSRTGGTNQPQHF